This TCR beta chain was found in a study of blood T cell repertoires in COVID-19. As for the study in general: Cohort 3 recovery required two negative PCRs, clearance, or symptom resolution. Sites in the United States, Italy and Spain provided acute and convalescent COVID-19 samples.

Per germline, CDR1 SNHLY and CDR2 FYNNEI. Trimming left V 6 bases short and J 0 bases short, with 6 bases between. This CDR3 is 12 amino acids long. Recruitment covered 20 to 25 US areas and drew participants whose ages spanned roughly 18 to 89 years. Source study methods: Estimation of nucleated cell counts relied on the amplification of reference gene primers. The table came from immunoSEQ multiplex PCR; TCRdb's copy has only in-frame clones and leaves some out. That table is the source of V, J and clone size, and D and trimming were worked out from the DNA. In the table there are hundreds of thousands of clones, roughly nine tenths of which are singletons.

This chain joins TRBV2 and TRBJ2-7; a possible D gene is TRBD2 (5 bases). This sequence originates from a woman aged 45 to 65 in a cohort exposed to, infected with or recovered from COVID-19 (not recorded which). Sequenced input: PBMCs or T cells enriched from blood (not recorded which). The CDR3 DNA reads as TGTGCCAGCAGACGGGACTCCTACGAGCAGTACTTC. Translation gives CASRRDSYEQYF. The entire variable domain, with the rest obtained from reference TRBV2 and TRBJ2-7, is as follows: EPEVTQTPSHQVTQMGQEVILRCVPISNHLYFYWYRQILGQKVEFLVSFYNNEISEKSEIFDDQFSVERPDGSNFTLKIRSTKLEDSAMYFCASRRDSYEQYFGPGTRLTVT.